This passage covers 30 T cell receptor beta chains from one sample sequenced in a study of blood T cell repertoires in COVID-19. Generated by immunoSEQ multiplex PCR, the TCRdb table keeps only in-frame clones and is missing some. The profile shows around 380,000 clones, over 75% of them singletons. The sequencing input was PBMCs or T cells enriched from blood (not recorded which). These receptors all come from a man aged 25 to 45 who had recovered from COVID-19.

The V call is TRBV2, the J call TRBJ2-7, with D unclear. Germline V lookup: CDR1 SNHLY, CDR2 FYNNEI. The germline V and J ends were trimmed by 6 bases and 4 bases, with 7 bases remaining between them. This CDR3 is built from 11 residues. CDR3 nucleotide sequence: TGTGCCAGCAGCGACATTTACGAGCAGTACTTC. Translation gives CASSDIYEQYF.

V and J are TRBV5-6 and TRBJ1-3; no definite D call. V lost 0 bases and J lost 9, with 13 bases in between. CDR1 is SGHDT, CDR2 YYEEEE, per germline. The CDR3 has 14 amino acids. Written as DNA, the CDR3 is TGTGCCAGCAGCTTGGAGGCGGCGGCGTCCACCATATATTTT. It translates to CASSLEAAASTIYF. The full variable domain, rest sourced from reference TRBV5-6 and TRBJ1-3, is DAGVTQSPTHLIKTRGQQVTLRCSPKSGHDTVSWYQQALGQGPQFIFQYYEEEERQRGNFPDRFSGHQFPNYSSELNVNALLLGDSALYLCASSLEAAASTIYFGEGSWLTVV.

This clone was observed once. V gene TRBV27 combines with J gene TRBJ1-1, with D possibly matching TRBD1 (5 bases). Looked up from germline, CDR1 is MNHEY and CDR2 is SMNVEV (reference sequence). Trimming took off 7 bases at V and 11 bases at J, with 17 bases between the two ends. CDR3 length equals 12 residues. The CDR3 DNA follows: TGTGCCAGCACCTCGAAGGGGTTAATGGCTTTCTTT. Its translation: CASTSKGLMAFF.

This chain uses TRBV6-5 with TRBJ1-4; perhaps TRBD1 as D (6 bases). This CDR3 comprises 13 residues. Germline loops: CDR1 MNHEY, CDR2 SVGAGI. Trimming cost V 7 bases and J 7 bases, with 13 bases left between them. CDR3 sequence (DNA): TGTGCCAGCAACCCAGGGGCCGGTGAAAAACTGTTTTTT. Translating it yields CASNPGAGEKLFF.

J is TRBJ2-1 and V is TRBV11-3; 8 bases map to TRBD2. CDR1 and CDR2 (germline): SGHNT, YENEEA. Trimming took 0 bases from V and 10 from J; bases not matched to a gene: 8. The CDR3 spans 15 residues. The CDR3 nucleotides are TGTGCCAGCAGCTTAGATTCGGGGGGGCCGTGGGAGCAGTTCTTC. Its translation: CASSLDSGGPWEQFF.

This chain uses TRBV19 with TRBJ1-5; the D gene is possibly TRBD1 (5 bases). CDR3 length: 14 amino acids. Germline V gene lookup returns CDR1 LNHDA and CDR2 SQIVND (reference sequence). The V and J ends lost 5 bases and 3 bases respectively, with 11 bases between them. The CDR3 sequence is CASSVQADNQPQHF. The CDR3 DNA is TGTGCCAGTAGTGTACAGGCGGACAATCAGCCCCAGCATTTT.

This sequence joins TRBV21-1 and TRBJ1-2; TRBD1 is the table's D call, not checked against the DNA. TRBV21-1 is recorded as a pseudogene. The CDR3 contains 14 residues. CDR3 amino acids: CASPGTGLYYGYTF. The DNA for the CDR3 is TGTGCCAGCCCTGGGACAGGCCTTTACTATGGCTACACCTTC.

The chain combines TRBV28 with TRBJ1-1; 9 bases line up with TRBD1. The CDR3 covers 14 residues. V lost 3 bases to trimming and J lost 2 bases; unmatched junction nucleotides: 1. Germline V CDR1 and CDR2: MDHEN, SYDVKM. For the CDR3, the DNA is TGTGCCAGCAGTTTTACAGGGGGCAACACTGAAGCTTTCTTT. Protein product: CASSFTGGNTEAFF.

The chain recombines TRBV3-1 (or the pseudogene TRBV3-2) with TRBJ1-5, with 7 bases that match TRBD1. V gave up 1 base and J gave up 14 bases; unmatched junction bases: 5. Germline CDR1 reads LGHDT; CDR2 reads YNNKEL (reference sequence). The CDR3 spans 12 residues. CDR3: CASSQGTGVKHF. Written as DNA, the CDR3 is TGTGCCAGCAGCCAAGGAACAGGGGTAAAGCATTTT.

V gene TRBV12-3 or TRBV12-4 combines with J gene TRBJ2-1; D is possibly TRBD1 (6 bases). CDR3 length: 11 amino acids. Trimming pared 7 bases from V and 10 bases from J, leaving 11 bases between. CDR3 amino acids: CASTLGTEQFF. The CDR3 coding sequence is TGTGCCAGCACCTTGGGGACAGAGCAGTTCTTC.

This chain links TRBV12-5 with TRBJ2-1; tentatively, D is TRBD1 (6 bases). Germline V lookup: CDR1 LGHNT, CDR2 FRNRAP. Trimming took 5 bases from V and 10 from J, leaving 12 bases between them. This CDR3 spans 12 amino acids. CDR3 nucleotides: TGTGCTAGTGGTAAACAGGGAAGCGAGCAGTTCTTC. Its protein is CASGKQGSEQFF.

The chain is built from TRBV6-5 and TRBJ1-6; D perhaps matches TRBD1 (6 bases). The V and J ends lost 2 bases and 3 bases respectively, with 11 bases between them. The length of the CDR3 is 16 residues. CDR1 MNHEY and CDR2 SVGAGI come from the germline V gene. CDR3 amino acids: CASSYPPGHYNSPLHF. The CDR3 bases are TGTGCCAGCAGTTACCCTCCGGGACACTATAATTCACCCCTCCACTTT.

As regards this clone: The CDR3 end shows no conserved phenylalanine or tryptophan, and so a read error is likely. The DNA is omitted, as the CDR3 cannot be located on it reliably, and the CDR3 follows TCRdb's listing. The chain combines TRBV7-9 with TRBJ1-1. Germline CDR1 SEHNR, CDR2 FQNEAQ (reference sequence). The CDR3 length equals 9 residues, ends included. The CDR3 spells CASSSDSLG.

This clone was seen a single time. This chain connects TRBV7-9 to TRBJ1-1; D is possibly TRBD1 (5 bases). With 5 bases removed from V and 0 bases from J, the gap between germline ends came to 7 bases. Germline-derived CDR1 and CDR2 are SEHNR and FQNEAQ (reference sequence). The CDR3 covers 13 residues. In DNA, the CDR3 is TGTGCCAGCAGCCGGGACTTGAACACTGAAGCTTTCTTT. It is translated as CASSRDLNTEAFF.

The gene calls are TRBV7-2 and TRBJ1-2; the D gene is possibly TRBD1 (6 bases). This CDR3 comprises 13 residues. The germline CDR1 and CDR2 sequences are SGHTA and FQGNSA. Trimming shortened V by 5 bases and J by 8 bases, and 15 bases separated the two germline ends. The CDR3 region has the DNA TGTGCCAGCAGCATTACAGGGATTTCGGGCTACACCTTC. Residues: CASSITGISGYTF.

V gene TRBV7-2 combines with J gene TRBJ2-1; 11 bases line up with TRBD2. The CDR3 spans 15 residues. V trimming: 4 bases; J trimming: 3 bases; junction bases outside the gene matches: 2. Per the germline V gene, CDR1 is SGHTA and CDR2 is FQGNSA. This CDR3 is CASSSTSGGYNEQFF. CDR3 sequence (DNA): TGTGCCAGCAGCTCCACTAGCGGGGGCTACAATGAGCAGTTCTTC.

The chain couples TRBV19 to TRBJ1-3; D gene unclear. From germline, CDR1 is LNHDA and CDR2 SQIVND (reference sequence). CDR3 length equals 15 residues. Trimming shortened V by 3 bases and J by 0 bases, and 9 bases separated the two germline ends. CDR3 in amino acids: CASSIGRDSGNTIYF. The DNA of the CDR3 is TGTGCCAGTAGTATCGGGCGGGACTCTGGAAACACCATATATTTT.

With regard to this clone: The identical CDR3 is also encoded by other nucleotide sequences in the sample. The V call is TRBV5-1, the J call TRBJ2-1, with TRBD2 matching over 10 bases. This CDR3 has 17 residues. Germline lookup yields CDR1 SGHRS and CDR2 YFSETQ. V lost 2 bases and J lost 0; bases outside the gene matches: 5. DNA for the CDR3: TGCGCCAGCAGCTTCAGCGGGGGGGCCTTCTCCTACAATGAGCAGTTCTTC. Residues: CASSFSGGAFSYNEQFF.

The chain combines TRBV10-3 with TRBJ1-2, with D perhaps TRBD1 (6 bases). Deletions cut 10 bases from V and 0 bases from J, with 12 bases between. Germline assignment: CDR1 ENHRY and CDR2 SYGVKD. The CDR3 consists of 13 residues. This chain's CDR3 is CATADSANYGYTF. The DNA for the CDR3 is TGTGCCACCGCGGACAGCGCTAACTATGGCTACACCTTC.

The V and J genes are TRBV6-1 and TRBJ2-4, with D hard to call. Per germline, CDR1 MNHNS and CDR2 SASEGT. The V and J ends lost 1 base and 7 bases respectively, with 11 bases between them. The CDR3 length is 14 residues. This CDR3 is CASSEDPVMNIQYF. CDR3 DNA: TGTGCCAGCAGTGAAGATCCAGTTATGAACATTCAGTACTTC.

The chain carries TRBV7-2 and TRBJ2-2; 12 bases line up with TRBD2. The junction had 5 bases not matched to a gene; V was cut back by 5 bases and J by 7 bases. Germline V CDR1 and CDR2: SGHTA, FQGNSA. The CDR3 covers 15 residues. The chain's CDR3 is CASSILAGGFGELFF. DNA for the CDR3: TGTGCCAGCAGCATCCTAGCGGGGGGGTTCGGGGAGCTGTTTTTT.

The chain carries TRBV2 and TRBJ1-1; the D gene is possibly TRBD1 (6 bases). This CDR3 is built from 15 residues. V was cut by 2 bases and J by 4 bases, with 14 bases left in between. The germline CDR1 and CDR2 sequences are SNHLY and FYNNEI. CDR3 in DNA: TGTGCCAGCAGTGAAAGAGGGGGAAGCGGCACTGAAGCTTTCTTT. This translates into CASSERGGSGTEAFF.

The chain carries TRBV7-9 and TRBJ1-5; D perhaps matches TRBD1 (5 bases). V lost 1 base, J lost 2 bases, and 15 bases lay in between. The germline V gene encodes CDR1 SEHNR and CDR2 FQNEAQ (reference sequence). The CDR3 has 17 residues. The chain's CDR3 is CASSLGFGTGGNQPQHF. The CDR3 DNA sequence: TGTGCCAGCAGCTTAGGGTTTGGAACAGGCGGCAATCAGCCCCAGCATTTT.

J is TRBJ2-7 and V is TRBV7-6; D call uncertain. V was pared by 1 base and J by 2 bases, with 9 bases between. The CDR3 is 14 residues long. Germline CDR1 SGHVS, CDR2 FNYEAQ. The CDR3 loop reads CASSLGPLTYEQYF. In DNA, the CDR3 is TGTGCCAGCAGCTTAGGCCCCCTAACCTACGAGCAGTACTTC.

The chain employs TRBV5-4 and TRBJ1-6, with TRBD1 as a possible D gene (6 bases). CDR1 and CDR2 (germline): SGHNT, YYREEE (reference sequence). The ends were cut back, 3 bases at V and 9 bases at J, with 10 bases in the middle. The CDR3 loop spans 13 amino acids. The DNA for the CDR3 is TGTGCCAGCAGCTCTACAGGGCTTTCACCCCTCCACTTT. It codes for CASSSTGLSPLHF. The variable domain in full, with the rest retrieved from reference TRBV5-4 and TRBJ1-6, is ETGVTQSPTHLIKTRGQQVTLRCSSQSGHNTVSWYQQALGQGPQFIFQYYREEENGRGNFPPRFSGLQFPNYSSELNVNALELDDSALYLCASSSTGLSPLHFGNGTRLTVT.

Details on this clone: The sample holds other DNA sequences that translate to the same CDR3. The CDR3 is CASSGTGNSGNTIYF. The DNA for the CDR3 is TGTGCCAGCAGCGGAACAGGGAACTCTGGAAACACCATATATTTT. The chain is built from TRBV9 and TRBJ1-3; TRBD1 is a possible D gene (6 bases). This CDR3 comprises 15 residues. Per the germline V gene, CDR1 is SGDLS and CDR2 is YYNGEE. The V and J ends lost 3 bases and 0 bases respectively, with 10 bases between them.

This rearrangement joins TRBV6-6 to TRBJ1-6, with D unresolved. V dropped 8 bases and J dropped 7 bases, with 15 bases sitting between them. The CDR3 is 14 residues long. Germline CDR1 and CDR2: MNHNY and SVGAGI (reference sequence). CDR3 sequence: CASDIRDLNSPLHF. CDR3 nucleotides: TGTGCCAGCGACATCAGAGACCTCAATTCACCCCTCCACTTT.

The rearrangement links TRBV6-5 to TRBJ1-1; D not certain. This CDR3 spans 14 amino acids. Germline CDR1 reads MNHEY; CDR2 reads SVGAGI. V shed 0 bases and J shed 7 bases, with 12 bases lying between them. The CDR3 region is CASSYSGILSEAFF. As DNA, the CDR3 is TGTGCCAGCAGTTACTCGGGCATATTAAGTGAAGCTTTCTTT.

This chain links TRBV20-1 with TRBJ2-7; D gene unclear. The V end was cut by 8 bases, the J end by 3 bases, with 5 bases between. CDR3 length: 9 amino acids. Germline V gene data show CDR1 as DFQATT and CDR2 as SNEGSKA (reference sequence). CDR3 DNA: TGCAGTACCTACTACGAGCAGTACTTC. Translation: CSTYYEQYF.

Note on this clone: Other DNA sequences in the same sample also yield this CDR3. V gene TRBV30 combines with J gene TRBJ2-7; no clear D. The CDR3 has 14 amino acids. V gave up 0 bases and J gave up 0 bases, with 9 bases separating them. CDR1 and CDR2 from the germline V gene are GTSNPN and SVGIG (reference sequence). The CDR3 DNA is TGTGCCTGGAGTGTATTGGGCAGCTCCTACGAGCAGTACTTC. This encodes CAWSVLGSSYEQYF.